The T cell receptor beta chain described here comes from a study of cytomegalovirus exposure and HLA in healthy donors. Study observations and caveats: In vitro, a few CMV-associated chains proved specific for CMV antigens.

Remarks on this clone: Its antigen is undetermined.

The PCR had 60 Vbeta and 13 Jbeta primers. Assay: immunoSEQ multiplex PCR; the TCRdb copy retains only in-frame clones and omits some. The sample yields over 150,000 clones, 80% to 85% seen once. CDR3 size: 15 residues. Germline V gene lookup returns CDR1 LNHDA and CDR2 SQIVND (reference sequence). Trimming cost V 8 bases and J 5 bases; bases outside gene matches: 10. The chain links TRBV19 to TRBJ2-2; TRBD1 matches at 8 bases. Sequencing used PBMCs. The receptor was isolated from a woman aged 45-65 years in good health and CMV-seropositive. The CDR3 protein is CASAKLDRATGELFF. The DNA for the CDR3 is TGTGCCAGTGCTAAACTGGACAGGGCGACCGGGGAGCTGTTTTTT.